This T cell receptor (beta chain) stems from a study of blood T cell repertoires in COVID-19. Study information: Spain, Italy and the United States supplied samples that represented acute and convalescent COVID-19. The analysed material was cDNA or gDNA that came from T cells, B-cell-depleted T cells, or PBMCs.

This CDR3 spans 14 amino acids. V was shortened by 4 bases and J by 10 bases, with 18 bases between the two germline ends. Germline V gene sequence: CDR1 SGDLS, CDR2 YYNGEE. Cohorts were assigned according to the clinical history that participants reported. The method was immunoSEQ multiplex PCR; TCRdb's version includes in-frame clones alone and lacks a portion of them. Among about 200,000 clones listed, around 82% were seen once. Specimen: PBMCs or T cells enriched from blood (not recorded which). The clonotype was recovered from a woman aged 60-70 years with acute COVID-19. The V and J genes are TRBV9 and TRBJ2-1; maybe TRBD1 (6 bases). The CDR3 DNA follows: TGTGCCAGCAGCCCTACAGGGTTCGAGGGGGAGCAGTTCTTC. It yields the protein CASSPTGFEGEQFF.